This T cell receptor beta chain was sequenced for a study of T-cell memory formation after mild COVID-19. Study-level results: Later expanders leaned toward CD4+, whereas clones contracting from day 15 to 85 were balanced CD4/CD8. Pre-infection memory showed some responding clones, and this suggested that cross-reactive memory joined.

This clonotype was seen many times. What it recognizes is unknown. From the 5' RACE reads, TCRdb called clonotypes with MiXCR, one entry per CDR3 protein. Among more than 55,000 distinct CDR3 sequences, more than 9% were seen once, and the ten largest hold more than 1%. The CDR3 has 12 residues. V was pared by 4 bases and J by 8 bases, with 10 bases between. CDR1 is SGHDT and CDR2 is YYEEEE in the germline V gene. This clonotype was obtained from a man younger than 35 who had mild COVID-19 (a few samples of this study predate the infection). Cell type and time point are not known. This chain joins TRBV5-6 and TRBJ2-1, with D tentatively TRBD1 (6 bases). Material for sequencing was PBMCs or a T cell subset sorted from them (not recorded which). CDR3: CASSPRGDEQFF. Written as DNA, the CDR3 is TGTGCCAGCAGCCCCAGGGGTGATGAGCAGTTCTTC.